The 30 T cell receptor beta chains given below trace back to one sample, sequenced in a study of CD8+CD57+ T cells in acquired aplastic anemia. TCR beta VDJ combinations and CDR3 sequences were profiled from genomic DNA. One entry per CDR3 protein results from TCRdb running MiXCR on the reads. The sample has 150,000 to 200,000 distinct CDR3 sequences; 48% are singletons. It was patients with CD8+CD57+ cell expansion by flow cytometry who were chosen for sequencing. Sequences were obtained from sorted CD4+, CD8+, or CD8+CD57+ T cells (not recorded which) from PBMCs. These receptors all come from a human donor with aplastic anemia.

This clonotype came up many times. The chain has TRBV20-1 and TRBJ1-1; D call uncertain. Trimming stripped 6 bases from V and 0 bases from J, with 14 bases between. Germline CDR1 is DFQATT and CDR2 is SNEGSKA (reference sequence). The length of the CDR3 is 14 residues. CDR3 DNA sequence: TGCAGTGCCGTAAAACAGCCGATGAACACTGAAGCTTTCTTT. This codes for CSAVKQPMNTEAFF.

This clonotype has a handful of counts. The V and J genes are TRBV19 and TRBJ1-3, with a possible D match to TRBD1 (5 bases). Per the germline V gene, CDR1 is LNHDA and CDR2 is SQIVND (reference sequence). Trimming removed 6 bases from V and 3 bases from J, with 9 bases in between. The CDR3 consists of 13 residues. For the CDR3, the DNA is TGTGCCAGTAGCCCGACAGATGGAAACACCATATATTTT. Its protein is CASSPTDGNTIYF.

This clonotype came up once. The CDR3 nucleotides read TGCAGTGCTAGCGGGGTACCCCACGAGCAGTACTTC. Translated, it gives CSASGVPHEQYF. The V and J genes are TRBV20-1 and TRBJ2-7, with TRBD2 as a possible D gene (5 bases). V was pared by 3 bases and J by 5 bases, with 11 bases between. Germline V gene data show CDR1 as DFQATT and CDR2 as SNEGSKA (reference sequence). CDR3 length equals 12 residues.

The sample holds a few counts of this clonotype. The chain joins TRBV2 to TRBJ1-6; the match to TRBD1 covers 12 bases. The germline V gene has CDR1 SNHLY and CDR2 FYNNEI. Unmatched junction bases numbered 3, after V lost 4 bases and J lost 8 bases. CDR3 length equals 15 residues. The CDR3 nucleotides are TGTGCCAGCAGTGTGGGACAGGGGGCGTATTCACCCCTCCACTTT. It encodes CASSVGQGAYSPLHF. Variable domain in full (rest from reference TRBV2 and TRBJ1-6): EPEVTQTPSHQVTQMGQEVILRCVPISNHLYFYWYRQILGQKVEFLVSFYNNEISEKSEIFDDQFSVERPDGSNFTLKIRSTKLEDSAMYFCASSVGQGAYSPLHFGNGTRLTVT.

The V gene is TRBV10-2, the J gene TRBJ2-5; 7 nucleotides align to TRBD1. The CDR3 has 13 residues. CDR1 WSHSY and CDR2 SAAADI come from the germline V gene. Unmatched junction bases numbered 8, after V lost 8 bases and J lost 5 bases. The CDR3 sequence is CASGRQGQETQYF. Written as DNA, the CDR3 is TGCGCCAGCGGACGACAGGGCCAGGAGACCCAGTACTTC.

Comments on this clonotype: The conserved phenylalanine or tryptophan is not found at the CDR3 terminus, so this likely reflects a read error. The DNA is left out, because the CDR3 cannot be placed on it with certainty; the CDR3 is given as TCRdb lists it. The CDR3 protein is CASRADFS. V gene TRBV9 combines with J gene TRBJ1-1. Per germline, CDR1 SGDLS and CDR2 YYNGEE. The CDR3 length is 8 residues, termini included.

This clonotype was found many times. The V gene is TRBV7-2, the J gene TRBJ1-4; D unresolved. Germline V gene lookup returns CDR1 SGHTA and CDR2 FQGNSA. The CDR3 runs to 14 residues. The ends were cut back, 1 base at V and 5 bases at J, with 8 bases in the middle. The CDR3 DNA reads TGTGCCAGCAGCTTAGGCCCTACGAATGAAAAACTGTTTTTT. Encoded protein: CASSLGPTNEKLFF.

The rearrangement uses TRBV7-8 and TRBJ1-5; 12 positions agree with TRBD1. V was pared by 6 bases and J by 4 bases, with 7 bases of the junction left unmatched. The CDR3 spans 16 residues. In germline, CDR1 is SGHVS, CDR2 FQNEAQ. CDR3 in DNA: TGTGCCAGCAGTGCCGGGACAGGGGGCAGAAATCAGCCCCAGCATTTT. Its protein is CASSAGTGGRNQPQHF.

The V gene is TRBV20-1, the J gene TRBJ2-7, with D perhaps matching TRBD2 (6 bases). Germline V lookup: CDR1 DFQATT, CDR2 SNEGSKA (reference sequence). V lost 4 bases and J lost 5, with 12 bases in between. CDR3 size: 12 residues. The CDR3 nucleotides are TGCAGTGCTACACGGGAGAGAAACGAGCAGTACTTC. Translated: CSATRERNEQYF.

The chain couples TRBV10-3 to TRBJ1-2; 10 nucleotides align to TRBD1. After removal of 2 bases from V and 8 bases from J, the junction contained 5 bases not matched to a gene. The CDR3 length is 14 residues. Looked up from germline, CDR1 is ENHRY and CDR2 is SYGVKD. The DNA for the CDR3 is TGTGCCATCAGTGAGGGACAGGGGGGACAAGGCTACACCTTC. This sequence encodes CAISEGQGGQGYTF.

This clonotype appeared many times. The chain combines TRBV5-6 with TRBJ2-7, with D possibly TRBD2 on 5 matching bases. V was cut by 2 bases and J by 4 bases, with 7 bases left in between. Germline V gives CDR1 SGHDT, CDR2 YYEEEE. The CDR3 length is 12 residues. The CDR3 loop is CASSFGVYEQYF. Here the CDR3 DNA reads TGTGCCAGCAGCTTCGGGGTTTACGAGCAGTACTTC. Using reference TRBV5-6 and TRBJ2-7 for the parts outside the CDR3, the full variable domain is DAGVTQSPTHLIKTRGQQVTLRCSPKSGHDTVSWYQQALGQGPQFIFQYYEEEERQRGNFPDRFSGHQFPNYSSELNVNALLLGDSALYLCASSFGVYEQYFGPGTRLTVT.

This clonotype showed up just a few times. The chain combines TRBV25-1 with TRBJ1-4, with 10 bases identical to TRBD1. This CDR3 spans 15 amino acids. V shed 5 bases and J 6 bases; nucleotides not matched to a gene: 6. Germline V CDR1 and CDR2: MGHDK, SYGVNS. As DNA, the CDR3 is TGTGCCAGCAGTAGGATCGGGACAGGGGATGAAAAACTGTTTTTT. This gives the protein CASSRIGTGDEKLFF.

This clonotype has a single count. The rearrangement joins TRBV20-1 to TRBJ2-7; 9 bases line up with TRBD1. Unmatched junction bases numbered 4, after V lost 4 bases and J lost 3 bases. CDR1 and CDR2 (germline): DFQATT, SNEGSKA (reference sequence). The CDR3 is 13 residues long. The CDR3 is CSATMTGGYEQYF. The CDR3 nucleotides read TGCAGTGCTACTATGACAGGGGGCTACGAGCAGTACTTC.

The sample holds a few counts of this clonotype. The chain has TRBV15 and TRBJ2-2; 7 bases agree with TRBD1. Trimming removed 10 bases from V and 3 bases from J; junction bases left unmatched: 11. This CDR3 contains 15 residues. Germline CDR1 is LNHNV and CDR2 is YYDKDF (reference sequence). The CDR3 protein is CASSSDRADTGELFF. CDR3 bases: TGTGCCAGCAGTTCAGACAGGGCCGACACCGGGGAGCTGTTTTTT. Complete variable domain (other parts from reference TRBV15 and TRBJ2-2): DAMVIQNPRYQVTQFGKPVTLSCSQTLNHNVMYWYQQKSSQAPKLLFHYYDKDFNNEADTPDNFQSRRPNTSFCFLDIRSPGLGDTAMYLCASSSDRADTGELFFGEGSRLTVL.

The chain combines TRBV10-3 with TRBJ1-6; 7 bases are shared with TRBD1. V shed 6 bases, J shed 9 bases, and the junction held 5 bases outside the gene matches. Germline V lookup: CDR1 ENHRY, CDR2 SYGVKD. The CDR3 has 13 residues. The CDR3 is CAISRDRGSPLHF. The CDR3 DNA reads as TGTGCCATCAGCCGGGACAGAGGTTCACCCCTCCACTTT.

Many counts were recorded for this clonotype. The chain carries TRBV7-8 and TRBJ1-5; D is possibly TRBD1 (5 bases). There are 15 residues in the CDR3. Germline lookup yields CDR1 SGHVS and CDR2 FQNEAQ. V was trimmed by 4 bases and J by 2 bases, leaving 12 bases between them. In DNA, the CDR3 is TGTGCCAGCAGCTCCTCAGGGAATCGCAATCAGCCCCAGCATTTT. Its translation: CASSSSGNRNQPQHF.

This sequence joins TRBV10-3 and TRBJ1-6, with 10 bases fitting TRBD1. With 5 bases clipped from V and 9 bases from J, the junction kept 7 bases outside the gene matches. CDR3 size: 15 residues. Looked up from germline, CDR1 is ENHRY and CDR2 is SYGVKD. The CDR3, as DNA: TGTGCCATCAGTTTTGACAGGGGGCTGGCTTCACCCCTCCACTTT. Its translation is CAISFDRGLASPLHF.

The table lists this clonotype with many counts. The chain recombines TRBV9 with TRBJ2-7; 14 bases line up with TRBD2. Germline CDR1 is SGDLS and CDR2 is YYNGEE. V gave up 3 bases and J gave up 4 bases; unmatched junction bases: 9. The CDR3 covers 17 residues. CDR3 residues: CASSGQPGTSGGYEQYF. The CDR3 DNA follows: TGTGCCAGCAGCGGGCAACCCGGGACTAGCGGGGGATACGAGCAGTACTTC.

This clonotype was picked up many times. The chain uses TRBV3-1 and TRBJ2-2; D is uncertain. Looked up from germline, CDR1 is LGHDT and CDR2 is YNNKEL (reference sequence). The CDR3 length is 13 residues. Trimming shortened V by 1 base and J by 4 bases, and 4 bases separated the two germline ends. CDR3 DNA: TGTGCCAGCAGCCAAGTGCGCACCGGGGAGCTGTTTTTT. Its protein product is CASSQVRTGELFF. Combining the CDR3 with reference TRBV3-1 and TRBJ2-2 gives the whole variable domain DTAVSQTPKYLVTQMGNDKSIKCEQNLGHDTMYWYKQDSKKFLKIMFSYNNKELIINETVPNRFSPKSPDKAHLNLHINSLELGDSAVYFCASSQVRTGELFFGEGSRLTVL.

Comment on this clonotype: This may be a read error: a much more frequent sequence differs by one nucleotide. The conserved final phenylalanine or tryptophan is absent from the CDR3, which likely points to a read error. CDR3 loop: CASSGTSGRASYNEQFL. The CDR3 DNA reads TGTGCCAGCAGCGGGACTAGCGGGAGGGCGAGCTACAATGAGCAGTTCCTC. This chain joins TRBV4-2 and TRBJ2-1, with TRBD2 identical over 16 bases. Germline V gene lookup returns CDR1 LGHNA and CDR2 YNFKEQ. The CDR3 consists of 17 residues. The V and J ends lost 5 bases and 3 bases, in that order; junction bases with no gene match: 4.

This clonotype was counted ten times or more. V usage is TRBV11-3 and J usage is TRBJ1-2; D ambiguous. CDR1 is SGHNT, CDR2 YENEEA, per germline. With 0 bases removed from V and 5 bases from J, the gap between germline ends came to 13 bases. The CDR3 has 15 amino acids. CDR3 DNA sequence: TGTGCCAGCAGCTTAGATCCGAGAGGGCGGTATGGCTACACCTTC. Its translation: CASSLDPRGRYGYTF.

This clonotype came up once. This chain connects TRBV12-3 or TRBV12-4 to TRBJ1-5, with TRBD1 matching over 7 bases. The CDR3 loop spans 13 amino acids. The ends lost 7 bases at V and 2 bases at J; junction bases unmatched: 2. CDR3 region: CASKGTGNQPQHF. CDR3 in DNA: TGTGCCAGCAAAGGGACAGGCAATCAGCCCCAGCATTTT.

This clonotype was counted at least ten times. The CDR3 region has the DNA TGCAGCGTTGGGGACAGGACAACCTACGAGCAGTACTTC. Encoded protein: CSVGDRTTYEQYF. The chain couples TRBV29-1 to TRBJ2-7, with TRBD1 matching 8 bases. CDR1 is SQVTM, CDR2 ANQGSEA, per germline. The CDR3 extends over 13 amino acids. Germline trimming cut 4 bases from V and 2 bases from J; bases unmatched to any gene: 4.

The J gene is TRBJ2-3, the V gene TRBV20-1, with TRBD2 identical over 9 bases. V lost 3 bases and J lost 3; bases outside the gene matches: 7. This CDR3 has 15 residues. Germline V gives CDR1 DFQATT, CDR2 SNEGSKA (reference sequence). CDR3: CSASSPREGTDTQYF. The CDR3 coding sequence is TGCAGTGCTAGTTCCCCGCGGGAGGGGACAGATACGCAGTATTTT.

The V gene is TRBV7-9, the J gene TRBJ1-2, with D unclear. Trimming pared 2 bases from V and 4 bases from J, leaving 11 bases between. The CDR3 has 14 amino acids. Germline V CDR1 and CDR2: SEHNR, FQNEAQ (reference sequence). The CDR3 nucleotides read TGTGCCAGCAGCTTAAGCCCCTCCCTCTATGGCTACACCTTC. This translates into CASSLSPSLYGYTF.

This clonotype was observed once. A single base separates this from a much larger clone, so it may be a read error. Given the absence of the conserved phenylalanine or tryptophan at the CDR3 end, a read error is likely. It is unclear where the CDR3 begins or ends on the DNA, so no DNA is shown, and the CDR3 is as TCRdb lists it. The V call is TRBV7-2, the J call TRBJ2-1; the D segment call TRBD1 is taken from the table without a DNA check. From its first to its last residue, the CDR3 has 12 amino acids. CDR1 is SGHTA and CDR2 is FQGNSA in the germline V gene. Here the CDR3 reads CASSPGTGLQFL.

The sample holds a few counts of this clonotype. The chain combines TRBV10-3 with TRBJ2-1; D is perhaps TRBD1 (5 bases). CDR1 and CDR2 (germline): ENHRY, SYGVKD. This CDR3 contains 14 residues. Trimming cost V 4 bases and J 5 bases, with 12 bases left between them. CDR3 protein: CAISGLSGNNEQFF. CDR3 DNA: TGTGCCATCAGTGGACTCTCAGGGAACAATGAGCAGTTCTTC.

This clonotype was observed once. Sequence at one end of the junction differs from germline and may be a read error. This rearrangement joins TRBV25-1 to TRBJ1-4, with a weak D call TRBD1 (5 bases). The CDR3 extends over 14 amino acids. Germline lookup yields CDR1 MGHDK and CDR2 SYGVNS. Written as DNA, the CDR3 is TGTGCCAACAGTGAATACGGGGGGAATGAAAAACTGTTTTTT. Encoded protein: CANSEYGGNEKLFF.

J is TRBJ2-5 and V is TRBV10-3; 8 nucleotides line up with TRBD2. Losses at the gene ends were 4 bases for V and 5 bases for J; bases not matched to a gene: 18. CDR3 length: 18 residues. Germline V CDR1 and CDR2: ENHRY, SYGVKD. CDR3 residues: CAISVIGDVAGRMETQYF. Written as DNA, the CDR3 is TGTGCCATCAGTGTCATAGGGGACGTAGCGGGGAGGATGGAGACCCAGTACTTC.

This clonotype was counted at least ten times. The chain links TRBV4-2 to TRBJ1-6; D call uncertain. The V gene's germline CDR1 is LGHNA and CDR2 YNFKEQ. The CDR3 is 17 residues long. Trimming left V 5 bases short and J 0 bases short, with 14 bases between. DNA for the CDR3: TGTGCCAGCAGCAGAGACACGTTAAGCTCCTATAATTCACCCCTCCACTTT. Translation: CASSRDTLSSYNSPLHF.